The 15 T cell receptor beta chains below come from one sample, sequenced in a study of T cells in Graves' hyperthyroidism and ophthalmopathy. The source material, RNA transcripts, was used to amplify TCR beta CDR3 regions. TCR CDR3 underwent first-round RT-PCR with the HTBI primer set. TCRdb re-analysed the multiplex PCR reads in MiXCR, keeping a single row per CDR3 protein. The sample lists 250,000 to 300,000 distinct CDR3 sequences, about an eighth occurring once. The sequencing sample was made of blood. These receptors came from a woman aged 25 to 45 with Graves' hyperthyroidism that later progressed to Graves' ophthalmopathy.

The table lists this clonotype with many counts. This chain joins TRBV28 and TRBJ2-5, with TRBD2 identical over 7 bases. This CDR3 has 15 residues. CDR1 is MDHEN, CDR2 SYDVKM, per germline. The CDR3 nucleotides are TGTGCTTCAAGTGGGGTGCGGGAGAGGGAAGAGACCCAGTACTTC. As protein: CASSGVREREETQYF.

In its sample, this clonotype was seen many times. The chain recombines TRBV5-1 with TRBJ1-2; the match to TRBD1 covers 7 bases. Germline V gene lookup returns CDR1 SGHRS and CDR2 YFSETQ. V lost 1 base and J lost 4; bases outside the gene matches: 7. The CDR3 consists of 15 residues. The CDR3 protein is CASSLTGVGAYGYTF. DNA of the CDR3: TGCGCCAGCAGCTTGACAGGGGTCGGCGCCTATGGCTACACCTTC.

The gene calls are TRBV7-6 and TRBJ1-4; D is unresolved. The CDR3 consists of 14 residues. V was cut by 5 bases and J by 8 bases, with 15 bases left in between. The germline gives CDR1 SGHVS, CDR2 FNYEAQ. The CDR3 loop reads CASSHGTKGEKLFF. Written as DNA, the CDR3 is TGTGCCAGCAGCCACGGAACTAAGGGCGAAAAACTGTTTTTT.

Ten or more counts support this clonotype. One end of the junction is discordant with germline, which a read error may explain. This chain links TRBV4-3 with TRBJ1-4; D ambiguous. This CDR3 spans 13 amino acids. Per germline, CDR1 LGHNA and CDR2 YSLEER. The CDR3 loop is CASSLGLNEKLFF. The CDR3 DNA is TGTGCCAGCAGCCTAGGTCTGAATGAAAAACTGTTTTTT.

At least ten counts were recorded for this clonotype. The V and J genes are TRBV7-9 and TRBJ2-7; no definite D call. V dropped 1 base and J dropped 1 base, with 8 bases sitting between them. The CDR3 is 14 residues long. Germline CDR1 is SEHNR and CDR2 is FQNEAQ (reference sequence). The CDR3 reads CASSLDVRSYEQYF. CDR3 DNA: TGTGCCAGCAGCTTAGATGTCAGATCCTACGAGCAGTACTTC.

DNA for the CDR3: TGTGCCAGCAGTTACGGGGGGGAGGACCAAGAGACCCAGTACTTC. Amino acid sequence: CASSYGGEDQETQYF. The chain employs TRBV6-2 or TRBV6-3 and TRBJ2-5, with TRBD2 matching over 7 bases. This CDR3 is built from 15 residues. Trimming at V came to 2 bases and at J to 0 bases, leaving 3 bases not matched to a gene. Germline CDR1 and CDR2: MNHEY and SVGEGT.

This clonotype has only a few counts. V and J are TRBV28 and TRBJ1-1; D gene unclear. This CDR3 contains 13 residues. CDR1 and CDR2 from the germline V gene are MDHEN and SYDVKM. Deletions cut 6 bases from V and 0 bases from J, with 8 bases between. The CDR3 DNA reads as TGTGCCAGCAGCCATCTTATGAACACTGAAGCTTTCTTT. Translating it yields CASSHLMNTEAFF.

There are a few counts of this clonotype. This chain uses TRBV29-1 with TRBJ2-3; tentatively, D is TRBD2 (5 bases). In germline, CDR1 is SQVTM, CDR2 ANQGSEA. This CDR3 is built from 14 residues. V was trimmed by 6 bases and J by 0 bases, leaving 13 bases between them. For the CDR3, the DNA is TGCAGCGTCTCTCAGGAGGCAAGCACAGATACGCAGTATTTT. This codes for CSVSQEASTDTQYF.

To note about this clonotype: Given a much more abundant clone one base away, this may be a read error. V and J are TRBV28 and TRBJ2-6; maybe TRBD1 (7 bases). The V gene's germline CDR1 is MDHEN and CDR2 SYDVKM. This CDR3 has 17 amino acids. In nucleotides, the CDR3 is TGTGCCAGCAGGCCTCTAGGAGGGGGCTATGGGGGCAACGTCCTGACTTTC. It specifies CASRPLGGGYGGNVLTF.

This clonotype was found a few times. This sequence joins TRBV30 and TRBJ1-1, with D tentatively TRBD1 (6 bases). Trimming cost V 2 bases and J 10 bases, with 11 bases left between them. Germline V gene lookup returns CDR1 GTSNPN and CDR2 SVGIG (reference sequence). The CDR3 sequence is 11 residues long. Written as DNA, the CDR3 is TGTGCCTGGAGTCGGACCAGGGGAGCTTTCTTT. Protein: CAWSRTRGAFF.

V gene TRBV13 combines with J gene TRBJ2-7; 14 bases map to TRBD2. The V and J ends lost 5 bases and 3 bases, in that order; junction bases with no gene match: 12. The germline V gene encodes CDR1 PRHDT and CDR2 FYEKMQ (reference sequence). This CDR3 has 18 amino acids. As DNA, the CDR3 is TGTGCCAGCAGCCCGGGACTAGCGGGAGTGGGGTGGGGCTACGAGCAGTACTTC. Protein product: CASSPGLAGVGWGYEQYF.

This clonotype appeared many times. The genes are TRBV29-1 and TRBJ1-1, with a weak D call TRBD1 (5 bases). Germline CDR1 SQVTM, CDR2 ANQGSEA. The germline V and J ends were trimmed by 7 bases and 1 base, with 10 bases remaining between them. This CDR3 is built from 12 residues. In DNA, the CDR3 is TGCAGCGCCTGGACATGGAACACTGAAGCTTTCTTT. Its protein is CSAWTWNTEAFF.

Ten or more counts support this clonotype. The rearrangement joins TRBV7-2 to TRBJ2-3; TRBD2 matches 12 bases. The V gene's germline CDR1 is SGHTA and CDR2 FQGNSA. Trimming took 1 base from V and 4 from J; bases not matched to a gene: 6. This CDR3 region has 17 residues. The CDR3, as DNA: TGTGCCAGCAGCTTAGGCCTGACTAGCGGGAGCGCAGATACGCAGTATTTT. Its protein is CASSLGLTSGSADTQYF.

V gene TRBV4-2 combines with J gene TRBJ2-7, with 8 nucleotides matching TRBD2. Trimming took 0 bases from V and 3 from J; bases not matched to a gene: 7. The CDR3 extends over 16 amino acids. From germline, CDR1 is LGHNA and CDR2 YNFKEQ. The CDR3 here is CASSQDFSGRFYEQYF. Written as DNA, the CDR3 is TGTGCCAGCAGCCAAGATTTCAGCGGGAGATTCTACGAGCAGTACTTC.

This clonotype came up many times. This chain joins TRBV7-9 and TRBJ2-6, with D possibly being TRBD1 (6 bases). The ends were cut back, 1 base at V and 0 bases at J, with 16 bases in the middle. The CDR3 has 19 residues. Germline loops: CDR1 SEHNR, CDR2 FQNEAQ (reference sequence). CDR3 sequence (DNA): TGTGCCAGCAGCTTAGATGGGGGCCCAACCTACTCTGGGGCCAACGTCCTGACTTTC. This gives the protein CASSLDGGPTYSGANVLTF.